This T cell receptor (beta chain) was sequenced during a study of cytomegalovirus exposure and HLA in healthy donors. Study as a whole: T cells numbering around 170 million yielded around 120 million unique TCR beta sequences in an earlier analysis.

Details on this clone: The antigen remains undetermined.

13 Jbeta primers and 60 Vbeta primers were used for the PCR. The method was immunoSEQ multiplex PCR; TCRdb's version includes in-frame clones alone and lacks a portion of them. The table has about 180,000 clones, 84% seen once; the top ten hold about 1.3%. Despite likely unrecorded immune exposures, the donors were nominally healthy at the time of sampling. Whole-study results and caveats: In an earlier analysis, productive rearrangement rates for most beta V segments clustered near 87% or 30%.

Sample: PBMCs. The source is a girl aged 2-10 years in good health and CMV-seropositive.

In nucleotides, the CDR3 is TGCGCCAGCAGCTTCGGGACTAGCGACAATGAGCAGTTCTTC. Protein: CASSFGTSDNEQFF. The J gene is TRBJ2-1, the V gene TRBV5-1, with 10 bases fitting TRBD2. Germline CDR1 and CDR2: SGHRS and YFSETQ. V was clipped by 2 bases and J by 5 bases; unmatched bases: 1. The CDR3 spans 14 residues.